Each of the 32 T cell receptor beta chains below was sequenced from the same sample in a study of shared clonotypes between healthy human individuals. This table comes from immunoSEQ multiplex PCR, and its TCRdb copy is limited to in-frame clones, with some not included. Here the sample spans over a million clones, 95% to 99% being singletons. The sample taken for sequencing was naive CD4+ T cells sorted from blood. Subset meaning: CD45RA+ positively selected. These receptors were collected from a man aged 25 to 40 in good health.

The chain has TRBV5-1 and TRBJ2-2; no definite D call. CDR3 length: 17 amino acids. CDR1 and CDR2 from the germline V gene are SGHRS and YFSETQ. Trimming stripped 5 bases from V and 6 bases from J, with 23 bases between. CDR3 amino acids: CASSPTLRGGESGELFF. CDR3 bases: TGCGCCAGCAGTCCAACGCTAAGAGGTGGGGAATCCGGGGAGCTGTTTTTT.

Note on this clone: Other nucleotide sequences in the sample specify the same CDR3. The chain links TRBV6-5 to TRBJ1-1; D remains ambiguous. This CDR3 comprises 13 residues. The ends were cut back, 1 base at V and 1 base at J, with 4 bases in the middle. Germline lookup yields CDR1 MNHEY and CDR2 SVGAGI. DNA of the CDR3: TGTGCCAGCAGTTACTTGTGGAACACTGAAGCTTTCTTT. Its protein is CASSYLWNTEAFF.

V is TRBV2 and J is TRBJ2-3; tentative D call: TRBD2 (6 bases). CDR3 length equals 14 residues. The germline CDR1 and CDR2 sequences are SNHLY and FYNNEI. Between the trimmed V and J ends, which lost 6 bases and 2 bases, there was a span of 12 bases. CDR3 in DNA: TGTGCCAGCAGAAAGAGCGGGCTCACAGATACGCAGTATTTT. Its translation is CASRKSGLTDTQYF.

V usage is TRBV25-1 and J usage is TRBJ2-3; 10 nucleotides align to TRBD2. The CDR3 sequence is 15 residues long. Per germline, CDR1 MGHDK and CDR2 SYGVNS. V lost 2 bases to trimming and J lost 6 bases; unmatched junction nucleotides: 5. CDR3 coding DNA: TGTGCCAGCAGTGAACCAGCGGGAGGGCCGGATACGCAGTATTTT. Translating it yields CASSEPAGGPDTQYF.

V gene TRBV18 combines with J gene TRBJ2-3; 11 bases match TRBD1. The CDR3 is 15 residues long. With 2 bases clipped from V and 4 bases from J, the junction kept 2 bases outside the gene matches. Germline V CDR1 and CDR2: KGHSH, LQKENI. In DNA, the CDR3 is TGTGCCAGCTCACCAAGGACAGGGGGCCCAGATACGCAGTATTTT. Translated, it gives CASSPRTGGPDTQYF.

CDR3 amino acids: CASSYWLAGGPVEQFF. For the CDR3, the DNA is TGTGCCAGCAGTTACTGGCTAGCGGGAGGGCCGGTTGAGCAGTTCTTC. The chain combines TRBV6-5 with TRBJ2-1; 12 bases align to TRBD2. V was pared by 1 base and J by 9 bases, with 7 bases of the junction left unmatched. The CDR3 is made up of 16 amino acids. Per germline, CDR1 MNHEY and CDR2 SVGAGI.

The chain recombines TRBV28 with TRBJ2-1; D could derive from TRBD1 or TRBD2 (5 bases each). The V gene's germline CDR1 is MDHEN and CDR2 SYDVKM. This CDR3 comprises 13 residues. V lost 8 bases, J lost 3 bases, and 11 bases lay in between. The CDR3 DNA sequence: TGTGCCAGCGGGGGTGCGGTCTACAATGAGCAGTTCTTC. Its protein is CASGGAVYNEQFF.

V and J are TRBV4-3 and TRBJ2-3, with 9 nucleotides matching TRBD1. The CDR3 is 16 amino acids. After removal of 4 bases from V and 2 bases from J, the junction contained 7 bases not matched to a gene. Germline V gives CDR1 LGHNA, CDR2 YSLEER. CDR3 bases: TGCGCCAGCAGCCCCGGACAGGGGACTATCACAGATACGCAGTATTTT. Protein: CASSPGQGTITDTQYF.

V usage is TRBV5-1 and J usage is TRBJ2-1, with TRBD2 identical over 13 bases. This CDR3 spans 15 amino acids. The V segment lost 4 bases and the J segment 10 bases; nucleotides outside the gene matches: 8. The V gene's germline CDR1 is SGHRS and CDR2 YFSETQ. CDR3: CASSGGLAGVHEQFF. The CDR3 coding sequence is TGCGCCAGCAGCGGAGGACTAGCGGGAGTACACGAGCAGTTCTTC. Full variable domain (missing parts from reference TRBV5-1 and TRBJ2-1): KAGVTQTPRYLIKTRGQQVTLSCSPISGHRSVSWYQQTPGQGLQFLFEYFSETQRNKGNFPGRFSGRQFSNSRSEMNVSTLELGDSALYLCASSGGLAGVHEQFFGPGTRLTVL.

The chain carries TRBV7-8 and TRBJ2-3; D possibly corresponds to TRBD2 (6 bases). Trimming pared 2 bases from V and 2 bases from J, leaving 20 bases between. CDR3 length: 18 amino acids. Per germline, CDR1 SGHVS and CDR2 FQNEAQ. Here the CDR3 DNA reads TGTGCCAGCAGCTTAATTGCCCTTAGGGACTCCCTCACAGATACGCAGTATTTT. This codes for CASSLIALRDSLTDTQYF.

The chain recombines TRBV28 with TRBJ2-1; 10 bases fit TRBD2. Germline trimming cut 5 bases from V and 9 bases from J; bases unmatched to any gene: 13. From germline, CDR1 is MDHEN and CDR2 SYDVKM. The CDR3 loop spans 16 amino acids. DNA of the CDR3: TGTGCCAGCAGTCTCTGGGCTAGCGGGAGAGGGAGTGAGCAGTTCTTC. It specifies CASSLWASGRGSEQFF. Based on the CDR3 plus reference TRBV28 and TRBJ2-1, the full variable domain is DVKVTQSSRYLVKRTGEKVFLECVQDMDHENMFWYRQDPGLGLRLIYFSYDVKMKEKGDIPEGYSVSREKKERFSLILESASTNQTSMYLCASSLWASGRGSEQFFGPGTRLTVL.

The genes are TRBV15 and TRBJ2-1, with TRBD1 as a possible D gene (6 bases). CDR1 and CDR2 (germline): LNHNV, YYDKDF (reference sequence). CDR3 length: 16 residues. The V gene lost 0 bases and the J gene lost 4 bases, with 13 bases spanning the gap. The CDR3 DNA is TGTGCCACCAGCAGAGATCTTGGGACACTTTACAATGAGCAGTTCTTC. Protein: CATSRDLGTLYNEQFF.

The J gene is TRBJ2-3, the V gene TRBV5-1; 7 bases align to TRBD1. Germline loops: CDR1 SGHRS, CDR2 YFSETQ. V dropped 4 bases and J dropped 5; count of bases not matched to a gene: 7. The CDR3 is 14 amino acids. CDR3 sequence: CASSEGQFLDTQYF. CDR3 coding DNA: TGCGCCAGCAGCGAGGGACAGTTTCTAGATACGCAGTATTTT.

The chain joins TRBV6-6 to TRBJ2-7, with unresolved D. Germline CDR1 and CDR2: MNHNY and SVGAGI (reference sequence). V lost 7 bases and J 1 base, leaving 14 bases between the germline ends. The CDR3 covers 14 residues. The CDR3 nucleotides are TGTGCCAGCACCCAACGAGAAGGGTCCTACGAGCAGTACTTC. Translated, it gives CASTQREGSYEQYF.

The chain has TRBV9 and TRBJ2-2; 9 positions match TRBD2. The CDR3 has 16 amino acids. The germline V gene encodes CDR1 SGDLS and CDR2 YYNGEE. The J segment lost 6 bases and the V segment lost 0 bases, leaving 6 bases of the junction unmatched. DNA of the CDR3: TGTGCCAGCAGCGTAGCGTCTAGCGGGACGGCCGGGGAGCTGTTTTTT. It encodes CASSVASSGTAGELFF.

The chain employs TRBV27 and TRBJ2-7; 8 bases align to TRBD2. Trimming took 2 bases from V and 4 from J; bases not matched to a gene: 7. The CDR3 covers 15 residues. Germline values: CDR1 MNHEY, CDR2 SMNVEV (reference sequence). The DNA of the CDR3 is TGTGCCAGCAGTTTACTCGGGAGGGCCGGGTACGAGCAGTACTTC. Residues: CASSLLGRAGYEQYF.

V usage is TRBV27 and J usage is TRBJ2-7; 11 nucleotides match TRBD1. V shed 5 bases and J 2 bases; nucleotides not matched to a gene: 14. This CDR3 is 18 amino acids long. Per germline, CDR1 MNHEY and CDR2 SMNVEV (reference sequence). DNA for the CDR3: TGTGCCAGCAGTCCATACATTACCGGGACAGGGGGACCCTACGAGCAGTACTTC. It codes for CASSPYITGTGGPYEQYF.

The CDR3 here is CAISVAGDGTEAFF. The CDR3 bases are TGTGCCATCAGTGTTGCGGGGGACGGCACTGAAGCTTTCTTT. The chain uses TRBV10-3 and TRBJ1-1; D is possibly TRBD1 (5 bases). The CDR3 has 14 residues. CDR1 and CDR2 from the germline V gene are ENHRY and SYGVKD. V was pared by 4 bases and J by 4 bases, with 13 bases between.

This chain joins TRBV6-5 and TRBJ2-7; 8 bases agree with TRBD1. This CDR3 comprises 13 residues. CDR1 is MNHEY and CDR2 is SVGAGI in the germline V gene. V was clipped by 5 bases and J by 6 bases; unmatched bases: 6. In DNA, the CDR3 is TGTGCCAGCAGTAACCGGGACAGGTTCGAGCAGTACTTC. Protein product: CASSNRDRFEQYF.

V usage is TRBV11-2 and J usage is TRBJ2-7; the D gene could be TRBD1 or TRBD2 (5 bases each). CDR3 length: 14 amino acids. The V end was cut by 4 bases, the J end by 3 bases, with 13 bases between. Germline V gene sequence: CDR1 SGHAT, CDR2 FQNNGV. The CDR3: CASSSRDGLYEQYF. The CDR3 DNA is TGTGCCAGCAGCTCACGGGACGGACTCTACGAGCAGTACTTC.

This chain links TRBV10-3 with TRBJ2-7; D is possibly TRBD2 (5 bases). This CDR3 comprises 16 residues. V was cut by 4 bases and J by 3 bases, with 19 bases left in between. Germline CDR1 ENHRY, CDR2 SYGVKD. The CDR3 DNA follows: TGTGCCATCAGTGCCGAGGGTGGCTCCCCAAGCTACGAGCAGTACTTC. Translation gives CAISAEGGSPSYEQYF.

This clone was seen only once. This CDR3 reads CASSNPRGRNTEAFF. The CDR3 nucleotides read TGTGCCAGTAGTAACCCTCGAGGGAGGAACACTGAAGCTTTCTTT. The chain couples TRBV19 to TRBJ1-1; D is uncertain. V dropped 4 bases and J dropped 1 base, with 13 bases sitting between them. Germline V gives CDR1 LNHDA, CDR2 SQIVND (reference sequence). CDR3 length: 15 amino acids.

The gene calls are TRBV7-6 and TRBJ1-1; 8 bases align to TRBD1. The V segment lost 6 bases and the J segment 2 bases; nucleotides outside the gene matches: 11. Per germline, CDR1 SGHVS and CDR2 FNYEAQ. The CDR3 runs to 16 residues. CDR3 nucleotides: TGTGCCAGCAGGCCAGGGGGCCCGATCCGTAACACTGAAGCTTTCTTT. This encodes CASRPGGPIRNTEAFF.

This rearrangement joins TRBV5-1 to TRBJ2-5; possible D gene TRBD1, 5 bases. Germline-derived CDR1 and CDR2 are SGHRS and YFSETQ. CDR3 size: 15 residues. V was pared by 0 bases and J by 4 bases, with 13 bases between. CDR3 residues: CASSLESGLGETQYF. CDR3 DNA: TGCGCCAGCAGCTTGGAGTCAGGGTTAGGAGAGACCCAGTACTTC. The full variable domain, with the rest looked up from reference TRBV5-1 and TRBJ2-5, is KAGVTQTPRYLIKTRGQQVTLSCSPISGHRSVSWYQQTPGQGLQFLFEYFSETQRNKGNFPGRFSGRQFSNSRSEMNVSTLELGDSALYLCASSLESGLGETQYFGPGTRLLVL.

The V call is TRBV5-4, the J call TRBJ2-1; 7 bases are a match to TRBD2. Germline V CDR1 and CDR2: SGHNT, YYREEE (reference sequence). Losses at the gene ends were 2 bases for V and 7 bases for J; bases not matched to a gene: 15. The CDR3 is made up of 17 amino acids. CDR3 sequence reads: CASSFQPTSRGDNEQFF. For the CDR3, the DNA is TGTGCCAGCAGCTTTCAGCCCACTAGTCGGGGGGATAATGAGCAGTTCTTC.

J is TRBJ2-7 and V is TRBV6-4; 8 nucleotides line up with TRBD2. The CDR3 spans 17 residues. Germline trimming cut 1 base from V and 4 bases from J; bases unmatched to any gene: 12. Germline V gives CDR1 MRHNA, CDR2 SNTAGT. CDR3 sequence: CASSDLAPGGGRYEQYF. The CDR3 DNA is TGTGCCAGCAGTGACTTGGCCCCCGGGGGGGGGAGGTACGAGCAGTACTTC.

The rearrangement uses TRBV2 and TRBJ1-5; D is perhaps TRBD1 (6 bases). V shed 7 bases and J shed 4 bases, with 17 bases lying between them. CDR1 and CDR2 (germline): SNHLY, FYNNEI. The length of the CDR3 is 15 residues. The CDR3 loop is CASTSGGARNQPQHF. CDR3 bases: TGTGCCAGCACTTCTGGGGGGGCGCGGAATCAGCCCCAGCATTTT.

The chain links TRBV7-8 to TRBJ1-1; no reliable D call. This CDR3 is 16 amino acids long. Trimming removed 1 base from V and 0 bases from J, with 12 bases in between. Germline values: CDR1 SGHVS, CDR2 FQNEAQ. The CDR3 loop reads CASSLGLQTMNTEAFF. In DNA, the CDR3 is TGTGCCAGCAGCTTAGGTCTACAAACCATGAACACTGAAGCTTTCTTT.

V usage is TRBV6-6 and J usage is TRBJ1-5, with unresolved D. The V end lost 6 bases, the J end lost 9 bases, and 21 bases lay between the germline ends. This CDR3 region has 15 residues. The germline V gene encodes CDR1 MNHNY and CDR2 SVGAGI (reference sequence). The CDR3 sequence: CASSPPDPSSRPQHF. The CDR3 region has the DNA TGTGCCAGCAGCCCACCGGACCCCTCTTCGAGGCCCCAGCATTTT.

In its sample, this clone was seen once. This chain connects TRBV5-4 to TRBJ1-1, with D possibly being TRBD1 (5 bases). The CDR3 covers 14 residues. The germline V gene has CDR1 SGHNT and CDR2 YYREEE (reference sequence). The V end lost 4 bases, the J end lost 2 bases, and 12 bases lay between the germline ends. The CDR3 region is CASSGATGNTEAFF. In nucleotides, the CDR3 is TGTGCCAGCAGCGGGGCTACGGGTAACACTGAAGCTTTCTTT. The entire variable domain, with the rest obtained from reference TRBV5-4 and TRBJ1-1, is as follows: ETGVTQSPTHLIKTRGQQVTLRCSSQSGHNTVSWYQQALGQGPQFIFQYYREEENGRGNFPPRFSGLQFPNYSSELNVNALELDDSALYLCASSGATGNTEAFFGQGTRLTVV.

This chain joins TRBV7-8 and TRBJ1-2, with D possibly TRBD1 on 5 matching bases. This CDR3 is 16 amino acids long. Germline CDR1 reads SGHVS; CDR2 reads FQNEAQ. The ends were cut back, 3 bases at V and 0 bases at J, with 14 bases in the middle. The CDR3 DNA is TGTGCCAGCAGCTTCCAGGGTGTAGTACCTAACTATGGCTACACCTTC. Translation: CASSFQGVVPNYGYTF.

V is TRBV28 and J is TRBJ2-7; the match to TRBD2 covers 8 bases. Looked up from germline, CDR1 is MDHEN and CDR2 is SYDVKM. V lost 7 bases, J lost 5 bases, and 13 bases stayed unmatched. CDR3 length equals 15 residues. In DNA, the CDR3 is TGTGCCAGCAACGTACCGGGGGGACTAGTCAACGAGCAGTACTTC. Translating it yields CASNVPGGLVNEQYF.